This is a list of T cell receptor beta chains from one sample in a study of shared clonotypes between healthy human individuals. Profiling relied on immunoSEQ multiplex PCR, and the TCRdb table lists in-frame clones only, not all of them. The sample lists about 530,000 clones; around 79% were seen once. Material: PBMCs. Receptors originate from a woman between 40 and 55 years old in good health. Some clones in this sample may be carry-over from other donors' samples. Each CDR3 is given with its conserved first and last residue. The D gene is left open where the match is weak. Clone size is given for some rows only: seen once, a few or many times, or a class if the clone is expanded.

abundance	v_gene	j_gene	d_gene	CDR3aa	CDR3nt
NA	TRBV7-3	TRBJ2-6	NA	CASSYRFSGANVLTF	TGTGCCAGCAGCTACAGATTCTCTGGGGCCAACGTCCTGACTTTC
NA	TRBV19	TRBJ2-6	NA	CASSILKGAGANVLTF	TGTGCCAGTAGTATTCTTAAGGGGGCTGGGGCCAACGTCCTGACTTTC
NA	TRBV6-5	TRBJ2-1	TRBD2	CASSLKGLPFPNEQFF	TGTGCCAGCAGTTTAAAGGGACTACCATTCCCCAATGAGCAGTTCTTC
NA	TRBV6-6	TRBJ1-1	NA	CASSSWGLNTEAFF	TGTGCCAGCAGTTCTTGGGGCTTAAACACTGAAGCTTTCTTT
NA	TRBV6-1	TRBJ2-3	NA	CASSSLTSTDTQYF	TGTGCCAGCTCCAGTCTGACTAGCACAGATACGCAGTATTTT
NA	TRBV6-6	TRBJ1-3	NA	CASSSLVPWNTIYF	TGTGCCAGCAGTTCCCTGGTCCCCTGGAACACCATATATTTT
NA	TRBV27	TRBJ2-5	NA	CASSFYRTKETQYF	TGTGCCAGCAGTTTTTACAGGACAAAAGAGACCCAGTACTTC
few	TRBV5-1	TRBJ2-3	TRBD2	CASSLSSGRLDTQYF	TGCGCCAGCAGCTTGTCTAGCGGGAGGTTGGATACGCAGTATTTT
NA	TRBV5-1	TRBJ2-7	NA	CASSLTGLEQYF	TGCGCCAGCAGCTTGACAGGGCTCGAGCAGTACTTC
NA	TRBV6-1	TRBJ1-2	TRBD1	CASSEATGAYGYTF	TGTGCCAGCAGTGAAGCGACAGGGGCCTATGGCTACACCTTC
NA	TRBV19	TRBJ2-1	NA	CASSIRGGSYNEQFF	TGTGCCAGTAGTATTAGGGGGGGTTCCTACAATGAGCAGTTCTTC
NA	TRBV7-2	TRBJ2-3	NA	CASSFFSPREPSTDTQYF	TGTGCCAGCAGCTTCTTCTCCCCCCGGGAGCCTAGCACAGATACGCAGTATTTT
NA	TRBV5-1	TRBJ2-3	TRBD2	CASSLEAGASDTQYF	TGCGCCAGCAGCTTGGAGGCGGGAGCTTCTGATACGCAGTATTTT
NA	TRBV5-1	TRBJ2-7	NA	CASSLGPRPDYEQYF	TGCGCCAGCAGCTTGGGGCCGCGTCCCGACTACGAGCAGTACTTC
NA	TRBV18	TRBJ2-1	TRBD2	CASSPGLAGIGEQFF	TGTGCCAGCTCACCGGGACTAGCGGGAATTGGTGAGCAGTTCTTC
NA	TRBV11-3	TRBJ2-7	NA	CASSFSDSYEQYF	TGTGCCAGCAGTTTCAGTGATTCCTACGAGCAGTACTTC
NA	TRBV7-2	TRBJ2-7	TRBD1	CASSLPGGRDSYEQYF	TGTGCCAGCAGCTTACCAGGGGGCCGGGACTCCTACGAGCAGTACTTC
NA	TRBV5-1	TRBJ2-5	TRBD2	CASSPQLAGGQETQYF	TGCGCCAGCAGCCCCCAACTAGCGGGAGGCCAAGAGACCCAGTACTTC
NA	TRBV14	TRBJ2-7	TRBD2	CASSRNQGLAGVRDEQYF	TGTGCCAGCAGCCGAAACCAGGGACTAGCGGGAGTAAGGGACGAGCAGTACTTC
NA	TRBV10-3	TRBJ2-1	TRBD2	CAISESGTVEQFF	TGTGCCATCAGTGAAAGCGGGACGGTTGAGCAGTTCTTC
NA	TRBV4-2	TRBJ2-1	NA	CASSQLQSGSTEQFF	TGTGCCAGCAGCCAACTCCAGTCAGGGAGCACTGAGCAGTTCTTC
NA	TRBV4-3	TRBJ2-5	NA	CASSQDRQTETQYF	TGCGCCAGCAGCCAAGATAGACAGACGGAGACCCAGTACTTC
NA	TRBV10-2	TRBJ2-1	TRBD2	CASSERRTSGNNEQFF	TGCGCCAGCAGCGAGAGGAGGACTAGCGGGAACAATGAGCAGTTCTTC
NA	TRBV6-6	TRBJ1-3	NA	CASSYGGRSGNTIYF	TGTGCCAGCAGTTACGGGGGTCGGTCTGGAAACACCATATATTTT
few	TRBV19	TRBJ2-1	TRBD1	CASSLRQGSRNEQFF	TGTGCCAGTAGTTTAAGACAGGGGAGTAGGAATGAGCAGTTCTTC
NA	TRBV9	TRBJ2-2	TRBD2	CASSVSSGSHTGELFF	TGTGCCAGCAGCGTATCCAGCGGGAGTCACACCGGGGAGCTGTTTTTT
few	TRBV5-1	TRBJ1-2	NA	CASSFGGENGYTF	TGCGCCAGCAGCTTCGGAGGGGAAAATGGCTACACCTTC
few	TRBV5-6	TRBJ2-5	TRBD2	CASSLLAGRGTQYF	TGTGCCAGCAGCTTGTTAGCGGGTCGAGGGACCCAGTACTTC
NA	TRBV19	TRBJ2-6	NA	CASSASSGANVLTF	TGTGCCAGTAGCGCGAGCTCTGGGGCCAACGTCCTGACTTTC
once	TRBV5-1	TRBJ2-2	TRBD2	CASSLVPGLAGDTGELFF	TGCGCCAGCAGCTTGGTCCCGGGACTAGCGGGAGATACCGGGGAGCTGTTTTTT